This T cell receptor beta chain is drawn from a study of PD-1 blockade in classical Hodgkin lymphoma. Time point denoted: cycle 4 day 1 (C4D1), after more than five weeks of nivolumab. Following autologous stem cell transplantation, relapse occurred in every patient, and exposure to brentuximab vedotin varied. Best responses included complete response and partial response; otherwise, the best response was progressive disease. The study, taken as a whole, reports: Researchers reported that CD4+ TCR diversity, though not CD8+, rose significantly by C4D1. Complete responders' diversity at baseline resembled that of newly diagnosed patients. Patients starting nivolumab less than 1 year after ASCT had lower diversity and were excluded from later analyses.

A remark on this clone: The antigen remains unidentified.

Produced via immunoSEQ multiplex PCR; TCRdb's table is partial and in-frame only. This sample has about 47,000 clones; nearly 80% occur once, and the top ten carry 19%. Trimming left V 6 bases short and J 4 bases short, with 13 bases between. From germline, CDR1 is SQVTM and CDR2 ANQGSEA. The CDR3 is made up of 14 amino acids. Sequenced here: peripheral blood mononuclear cells (PBMCs), sampled before the fourth cycle of nivolumab. The V gene is TRBV29-1, the J gene TRBJ2-6; tentative D call: TRBD2 (7 bases). This clonotype originated in a human donor with classical Hodgkin lymphoma. CDR3 nucleotide sequence: TGCAGCGTGGGCGGGGGCACCGGGGCCAACGTCCTGACTTTC. This codes for CSVGGGTGANVLTF.